This TCR beta chain originates from a study of PD-L1 blockade in urothelial cancer. Study-level information: About 85% of the 29 patients were men with bladder-origin urothelial cancer.

Assay used: immunoSEQ multiplex PCR; TCRdb lists only in-frame clones, some missing. In the table there are just over 50,000 clones, around 88% of which are singletons. This CDR3 contains 14 residues. Germline V gene sequence: CDR1 SGDLS, CDR2 YYNGEE. Trimming cost V 3 bases and J 4 bases, with 13 bases left between them. This sample comprised PBMCs, obtained around atezolizumab (anti-PD-L1) treatment. The origin of this receptor is a man between 60 and 75 years old with urothelial cancer. This chain links TRBV9 with TRBJ1-2; D call uncertain. DNA for the CDR3: TGTGCCAGCAGCGCCCCACAGTCCATCTATGGCTACACCTTC. Amino acids: CASSAPQSIYGYTF. The whole variable domain, filled in from reference TRBV9 and TRBJ1-2, reads DSGVTQTPKHLITATGQRVTLRCSPRSGDLSVYWYQQSLDQGLQFLIQYYNGEERAKGNILERFSAQQFPDLHSELNLSSLELGDSALYFCASSAPQSIYGYTFGSGTRLTVV.